The sequence of this T cell receptor beta chain was determined in a study of cytomegalovirus exposure and HLA in healthy donors. Findings and caveats of the study: Several of the most significant clusters appeared, in a later analysis, to be linked to common viral pathogens.

Concerning this clone: The antigen is unknown.

PCR used 60 Vbeta primers and 13 Jbeta primers. Produced via immunoSEQ multiplex PCR; TCRdb's table is partial and in-frame only. The sample carries tens of thousands of clones, about 85% recorded once. Trimming removed 7 bases from V and 4 bases from J; junction bases left unmatched: 13. This CDR3 region has 15 residues. The germline gives CDR1 SQVTM, CDR2 ANQGSEA. The TCR sequence derives from a female donor in good health and CMV-seronegative. The chain joins TRBV29-1 to TRBJ2-4; TRBD1 aligns across 7 bases. Sequences were obtained from PBMCs. In DNA, the CDR3 is TGCAGCGCCCTCACTCATGGGGACAGTAAAAACATTCAGTACTTC. This translates into CSALTHGDSKNIQYF.